This is a list of T cell receptor beta chains from one sample in a study of vaccination effects on CD4 cells after COVID-19. No antigens are known for them. Clones were read by immunoSEQ multiplex PCR, and TCRdb kept only the in-frame ones, dropping some. The table lists tens of thousands of clones, roughly 76% of them singletons. The sequencing used CD4+ T cells from PBMCs cultured with HCoV-229E spike peptides, collected before COVID-19 vaccination. These receptors all come from a human donor who received a COVID-19 vaccine. Both conserved end residues are part of each CDR3. Fields, in order: CDR3 length, clone size, V gene, J gene, D gene, CDR3 DNA, CDR3 protein. A D gene is named only where the DNA matches it firmly. Rows give clone size only sometimes, using once, few, many, or a class for an expanded clone.

17	NA	TRBV3-1/TRBV3-2	TRBJ2-5	TRBD2	TGTGCCAGCAGCCAAGAGTCGCTAGCGGGGGAACTAAAGACCCAGTACTTC	CASSQESLAGELKTQYF
11	NA	TRBV10-3	TRBJ2-1	NA	TGTGCCATCAGTGGATACGGCGGGCAGTTCTTC	CAISGYGGQFF
15	NA	TRBV5-1	TRBJ2-3	TRBD1	TGCGCCAGCAGCATCGGACAGGCTAGCACAGATACGCAGTATTTT	CASSIGQASTDTQYF
16	NA	TRBV7-2	TRBJ2-2	NA	TGTGCCAGCAGCTCGTTGATGGCGCACTTCACCGGGGAGCTGTTTTTT	CASSSLMAHFTGELFF
17	NA	TRBV2	TRBJ2-1	NA	TGTGCCAGCAGTGAAGCCCCCTACGGGGCACCCTACAATGAGCAGTTCTTC	CASSEAPYGAPYNEQFF
17	medium-sized	TRBV3-1/TRBV3-2	TRBJ1-3	NA	TGTGCCAGCAGCCAAGCTGCATGGGGGGGAGGTGGAAACACCATATATTTT	CASSQAAWGGGGNTIYF
16	NA	TRBV19	TRBJ1-5	NA	TGTGCCAGTAGTATTGTAGGTCCAGGGAGCAATCAGCCCCAGCATTTT	CASSIVGPGSNQPQHF
14	NA	TRBV7-3	TRBJ2-2	NA	TGTGCCAGCAGAGAGGGGGGGAACACCGGGGAGCTGTTTTTT	CASREGGNTGELFF
14	NA	TRBV5-4	TRBJ1-1	TRBD1	TGTGCCAGCAGCTCGACAGGGGCGTCAACTGAAGCTTTCTTT	CASSSTGASTEAFF
16	few	TRBV12-5	TRBJ1-1	TRBD1	TGTGCTAGTGGTTCTCGCCCAGGGGGCACGCTCTCTGAAGCTTTCTTT	CASGSRPGGTLSEAFF
16	NA	TRBV4-2	TRBJ1-4	NA	TGTGCCAGCAGCCAAGAGTGGACCGCCGCTAATGAAAAACTGTTTTTT	CASSQEWTAANEKLFF
15	few	TRBV2	TRBJ2-6	TRBD1	TGTGCCAGCACTCCGGACAGGTCTGGGGCCAACGTCCTGACTTTC	CASTPDRSGANVLTF
14	NA	TRBV11-3	TRBJ2-3	NA	TGTGCCAGCAGCTTAATATATGCGTCCGATACGCAGTATTTT	CASSLIYASDTQYF
13	NA	TRBV2	TRBJ2-1	TRBD1	TGTGCCAGCAACAGGGGACCCTACAATGAGCAGTTCTTC	CASNRGPYNEQFF
16	NA	TRBV11-3	TRBJ2-5	TRBD2	TGTGCCAGCAGCCGCCCTAGCGGGGGGCGCCAAGAGACCCAGTACTTC	CASSRPSGGRQETQYF
15	NA	TRBV11-2	TRBJ1-6	TRBD1	TGTGCCAGCAGCTTCGGGACAGGGACTCGATCACCCCTCCACTTT	CASSFGTGTRSPLHF
15	NA	TRBV28	TRBJ1-5	NA	TGTGCCAGCACTCATCCGCAGAATAGCAATCAGCCCCAGCATTTT	CASTHPQNSNQPQHF
14	few	TRBV5-4	TRBJ1-2	TRBD1	TGTGCCAGCAGCTTACAGGGGGTCGGCTATGGCTACACCTTC	CASSLQGVGYGYTF
13	NA	TRBV7-2	TRBJ2-5	TRBD1	TGTGCCAGCAGCGCAACAGGGGAAGAGACCCAGTACTTC	CASSATGEETQYF
11	NA	TRBV29-1	TRBJ2-1	NA	TGCAGCGTTGGGTCAGTCAATGAGCAGTTCTTC	CSVGSVNEQFF
15	NA	TRBV5-1	TRBJ1-1	NA	TGCGCCAGCAGCTTGGGGGGGGTGGTGGACACTGAAGCTTTCTTT	CASSLGGVVDTEAFF
15	NA	TRBV6-1	TRBJ1-5	NA	TGTGCCAGCAGTGAAGTCCTGGGGGCGGGTCAGCCCCAGCATTTT	CASSEVLGAGQPQHF
13	few	TRBV30	TRBJ1-2	NA	TGTGCCTGGACTCCACAGGGCCGCTATGGCTACACCTTC	CAWTPQGRYGYTF
12	few	TRBV12-3/TRBV12-4	TRBJ1-2	NA	TGTGCCAGCAGTTTTGGGTCCTATGGCTACACCTTC	CASSFGSYGYTF
10	NA	TRBV29-1	TRBJ2-5	NA	TGCAGCGCAGAACTTGGGACCCAGTACTTC	CSAELGTQYF
14	NA	TRBV7-2	TRBJ1-5	NA	TGTGCCAGCAGCTTAGAACGGGGCAATCAGCCCCAGCATTTT	CASSLERGNQPQHF
13	NA	TRBV6-5	TRBJ1-1	NA	TGTGCCAGCAGCCTAGACAGGCCCGGCGAAGCTTTCTTT	CASSLDRPGEAFF
15	NA	TRBV4-1	TRBJ1-4	TRBD1	TGCGCCAGCAGCCAAGGGACAGGAAATAATGAAAAACTGTTTTTT	CASSQGTGNNEKLFF
15	once	TRBV19	TRBJ1-5	TRBD1	TGTGCCAGTAGTATGGGGCAGGGGGCAGGTCAGCCCCAGCATTTT	CASSMGQGAGQPQHF
15	NA	TRBV29-1	TRBJ1-4	TRBD1	TGCAGCGGAAGTGGGGGTACCGGGACAGCGGAAAAACTGTTTTTT	CSGSGGTGTAEKLFF
14	NA	TRBV7-3	TRBJ2-3	NA	TGTGCCAGCAGCATGGGGCGGAACACAGATACGCAGTATTTT	CASSMGRNTDTQYF
14	NA	TRBV5-1	TRBJ2-5	NA	TGCGCCAGCAGTCGAGGGGTTACAGGGGAGACCCAGTACTTC	CASSRGVTGETQYF
12	NA	TRBV12-3/TRBV12-4	TRBJ2-5	NA	TGTGCCAGCAGTTTGAGGGAAGAGACCCAGTACTTC	CASSLREETQYF
16	NA	TRBV15	TRBJ2-6	NA	TGTGCCACCAGCAGAGATGGGGGGATCTGGGCCAACGTCCTGACTTTC	CATSRDGGIWANVLTF
14	NA	TRBV6-5	TRBJ1-4	NA	TGTGCCAGCAACGGTGGTGCAACTAATGAAAAACTGTTTTTT	CASNGGATNEKLFF
17	NA	TRBV19	TRBJ1-1	TRBD1	TGTGCCAGTAGTGGACCTCTAGGGACAGGGGGCGCGGTTGAAGCTTTCTTT	CASSGPLGTGGAVEAFF
15	NA	TRBV5-4	TRBJ1-2	NA	TGTGCCAGCAGCTCTCATAAGGACGCTAACTATGGCTACACCTTC	CASSSHKDANYGYTF
18	NA	TRBV9	TRBJ2-1	NA	TGTGCCAGCAGCGTAGCCCGGACTAGGGAGGGGGCCTACAATGAGCAGTTCTTC	CASSVARTREGAYNEQFF
14	NA	TRBV27	TRBJ2-1	NA	TGTGCCAGCAGTTACCGGGGCCCCAACAATGAGCAGTTCTTC	CASSYRGPNNEQFF
14	NA	TRBV5-6	TRBJ2-1	TRBD2	TGTGCCAGCAGCTCGTCGGGGGGGCCTCTTGAGCAGTTCTTC	CASSSSGGPLEQFF
12	NA	TRBV7-2	TRBJ1-1	NA	TGTGCCAGCAGCCCACCGCTCCCCGAAGCTTTCTTT	CASSPPLPEAFF
15	NA	TRBV5-1	TRBJ2-1	NA	TGCGCCAGCAGCGCTCAGGACAGCTCCTACAATGAGCAGTTCTTC	CASSAQDSSYNEQFF
13	few	TRBV7-2	TRBJ1-3	NA	TGTGCCAGCAGACAAAACACCGGAAACACCATATATTTT	CASRQNTGNTIYF
14	NA	TRBV7-9	TRBJ2-5	NA	TGTGCCAGCAGCTTAGACGGGACTCAGGGGACCCAGTACTTC	CASSLDGTQGTQYF
15	NA	TRBV5-1	TRBJ2-5	TRBD1	TGCGCCAGCAGCTTAGAGACAGGGTTCGAAGAGACCCAGTACTTC	CASSLETGFEETQYF
14	once	TRBV5-1	TRBJ2-5	NA	TGCGCCAGCAGCTTGGGTACTAGTCAAGAGACCCAGTACTTC	CASSLGTSQETQYF
15	NA	TRBV7-2	TRBJ2-6	NA	TGTGCCAGCAGCTTAGGGAGCTCTGGGGCCAACGTCCTGACTTTC	CASSLGSSGANVLTF
14	NA	TRBV6-5	TRBJ1-1	TRBD1	TGTGCCAGCAGTTTGGACAGGATGAACACTGAAGCTTTCTTT	CASSLDRMNTEAFF
16	NA	TRBV3-1/TRBV3-2	TRBJ1-6	NA	TGTGCCAGCAGCCAAGGGGGGGCCACAGGAGATTCACCCCTCCACTTT	CASSQGGATGDSPLHF
18	NA	TRBV6-1	TRBJ2-3	NA	TGTGCCAGCAGTGAAGCCCCTCGGAAGCCGCCGGGCACAGATACGCAGTATTTT	CASSEAPRKPPGTDTQYF